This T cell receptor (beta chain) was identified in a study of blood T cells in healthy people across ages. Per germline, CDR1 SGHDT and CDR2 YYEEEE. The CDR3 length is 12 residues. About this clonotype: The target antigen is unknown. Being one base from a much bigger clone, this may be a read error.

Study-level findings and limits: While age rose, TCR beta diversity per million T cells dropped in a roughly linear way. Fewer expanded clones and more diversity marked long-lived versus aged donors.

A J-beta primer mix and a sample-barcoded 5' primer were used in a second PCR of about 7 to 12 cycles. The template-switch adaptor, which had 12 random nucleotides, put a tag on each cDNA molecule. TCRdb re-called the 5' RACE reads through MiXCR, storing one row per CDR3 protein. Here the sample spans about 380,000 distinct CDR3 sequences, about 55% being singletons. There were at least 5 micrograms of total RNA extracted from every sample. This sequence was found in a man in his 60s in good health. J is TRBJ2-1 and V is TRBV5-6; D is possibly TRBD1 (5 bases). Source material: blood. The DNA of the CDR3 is TGTGCCAACAGCTCCAGGGACAATGAGCAGTTCTTC. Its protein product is CANSSRDNEQFF.